These 25 T cell receptor beta chains came from one sample sequenced in a study of T cells in localized non-small cell lung cancer. Measured with immunoSEQ multiplex PCR; TCRdb has only the in-frame clones, and not every one. This sample has 70,000 to 100,000 clones, with approximately 90% found just once. Sequencing was performed on PBMCs, taken before any cancer treatment. Receptors were obtained from a woman aged 35 to 70 with stage II squamous cell lung carcinoma.

The chain is built from TRBV7-2 and TRBJ1-3; possible D gene TRBD1, 5 bases. CDR3 length: 13 residues. CDR1 and CDR2 (germline): SGHTA, FQGNSA. V was clipped by 11 bases and J by 0 bases, with 11 bases between them. The CDR3 region is CAGGSHSGNTIYF. In DNA, the CDR3 is TGTGCCGGGGGGTCCCACTCTGGAAACACCATATATTTT. The variable domain in full, completed from reference TRBV7-2 and TRBJ1-3, reads GAGVSQSPSNKVTEKGKDVELRCDPISGHTALYWYRQSLGQGLEFLIYFQGNSAPDKSGLPSDRFSAERTGGSVSTLTIQRTQQEDSAVYLCAGGSHSGNTIYFGEGSWLTVV.

The rearrangement uses TRBV5-1 and TRBJ2-3; no definite D call. Deletions cut 4 bases from V and 0 bases from J, with 12 bases between. CDR1 is SGHRS and CDR2 is YFSETQ in the germline V gene. The CDR3 runs 15 residues. This CDR3 is CASSPTDRSTDTQYF. The CDR3 DNA reads as TGCGCCAGCAGCCCGACGGACCGAAGCACAGATACGCAGTATTTT.

This chain connects TRBV13 to TRBJ1-2; D not resolved. Per the germline V gene, CDR1 is PRHDT and CDR2 is FYEKMQ (reference sequence). This CDR3 region has 16 residues. Trimming cost V 5 bases and J 0 bases, with 16 bases left between them. CDR3 residues: CASSPRGREPNYGYTF. The CDR3 region has the DNA TGTGCCAGCAGCCCCCGTGGGAGGGAGCCTAACTATGGCTACACCTTC.

The rearrangement links TRBV28 to TRBJ1-2; D may be TRBD1 (6 bases). Deletions cut 5 bases from V and 0 bases from J, with 13 bases between. Germline loops: CDR1 MDHEN, CDR2 SYDVKM. The CDR3 is made up of 15 amino acids. This chain's CDR3 is CASSPGDKTNYGYTF. The CDR3 region has the DNA TGTGCCAGCAGTCCTGGGGACAAAACTAACTATGGCTACACCTTC.

The gene calls are TRBV9 and TRBJ2-2, with D possibly being TRBD2 (5 bases). Germline V lookup: CDR1 SGDLS, CDR2 YYNGEE. The CDR3 loop spans 15 amino acids. The V and J ends lost 0 bases and 5 bases respectively, with 11 bases between them. The CDR3 sequence: CASSVANRRTGELFF. The CDR3 DNA follows: TGTGCCAGCAGCGTAGCTAATAGGAGGACCGGGGAGCTGTTTTTT.

This clone was seen once. The gene calls are TRBV7-8 and TRBJ2-1, with no clear D. Deletions cut 1 base from V and 11 bases from J, with 18 bases between. The CDR3 is 15 residues long. Germline CDR1 SGHVS, CDR2 FQNEAQ. CDR3: CASSLETVTVEKQFF. The CDR3 DNA sequence: TGTGCCAGCAGCTTAGAAACTGTTACCGTAGAAAAGCAGTTCTTC.

The chain uses TRBV27 and TRBJ1-2; 7 positions match TRBD1. The CDR3 covers 13 residues. Germline V gives CDR1 MNHEY, CDR2 SMNVEV (reference sequence). Germline trimming cut 6 bases from V and 4 bases from J; bases unmatched to any gene: 5. The CDR3 loop is CASRADRAYGYTF. The CDR3 nucleotides are TGTGCCAGCAGGGCCGACAGGGCCTATGGCTACACCTTC.

The rearrangement joins TRBV6-5 to TRBJ1-3, with TRBD1 matching over 8 bases. Germline CDR1 is MNHEY and CDR2 is SVGAGI. The CDR3 is made up of 15 amino acids. V shed 6 bases and J 0 bases; nucleotides not matched to a gene: 4. The CDR3 bases are TGTGCCAGCAGCCGGGACAGGCTCTCTGGAAACACCATATATTTT. This sequence encodes CASSRDRLSGNTIYF.

The chain links TRBV14 to TRBJ1-6; D remains unclear. The CDR3 length is 14 residues. Trimming took 5 bases from V and 10 from J, leaving 15 bases between them. The germline V gene has CDR1 SGHDN and CDR2 FVKESK. Written as DNA, the CDR3 is TGTGCCAGCAGCAGTCCGGCCTCTTGGTCACCCCTCCACTTT. It codes for CASSSPASWSPLHF.

The chain employs TRBV5-1 and TRBJ1-6; no firm D call. CDR3 size: 19 residues. CDR1 is SGHRS and CDR2 is YFSETQ in the germline V gene. V lost 1 base, J lost 7 bases, and 24 bases lay in between. CDR3 DNA: TGCGCCAGCAGCTTGTCAGGTTTTACGGCGACGGGCCCCAATTCACCCCTCCACTTT. Amino acids: CASSLSGFTATGPNSPLHF. The full variable domain, in which reference TRBV5-1 and TRBJ1-6 provide the parts outside the CDR3, is KAGVTQTPRYLIKTRGQQVTLSCSPISGHRSVSWYQQTPGQGLQFLFEYFSETQRNKGNFPGRFSGRQFSNSRSEMNVSTLELGDSALYLCASSLSGFTATGPNSPLHFGNGTRLTVT.

The rearrangement uses TRBV5-1 and TRBJ2-1, with unresolved D. In germline, CDR1 is SGHRS, CDR2 YFSETQ. V was shortened by 4 bases and J by 8 bases, with 16 bases between the two germline ends. The CDR3 totals 14 residues. The CDR3: CASSPQLRTYEQFF. CDR3 DNA sequence: TGCGCCAGCAGCCCCCAGCTGCGCACGTATGAGCAGTTCTTC.

The rearrangement links TRBV6-1 to TRBJ1-2; 9 bases map to TRBD1. The CDR3 runs 15 residues. The V segment lost 4 bases and the J segment 3 bases; nucleotides outside the gene matches: 6. Germline-derived CDR1 and CDR2 are MNHNS and SASEGT. In DNA, the CDR3 is TGTGCCAGCAGTGTTACAGGGGGCGTTGACTATGGCTACACCTTC. Protein: CASSVTGGVDYGYTF.

Points on this clone: This same CDR3 is encoded by further DNA sequences in the sample. The rearrangement links TRBV14 to TRBJ1-4; TRBD1 might be the D (6 bases). There are 16 residues in the CDR3. The germline V gene has CDR1 SGHDN and CDR2 FVKESK. Trimming took off 0 bases at V and 7 bases at J, with 15 bases between the two ends. The CDR3 sequence: CASSQELGGLGEKLFF. In DNA form, the CDR3 reads TGTGCCAGCAGCCAAGAATTGGGGGGGCTTGGTGAAAAACTGTTTTTT.

The V gene is TRBV7-6, the J gene TRBJ1-3; D is undetermined. This CDR3 region has 13 residues. Trimming left V 5 bases short and J 4 bases short, with 9 bases between. Germline-derived CDR1 and CDR2 are SGHVS and FNYEAQ. In nucleotides, the CDR3 is TGTGCCAGCAGCCCCTCCACGGGAAACACCATATATTTT. Its translation: CASSPSTGNTIYF.

V gene TRBV19 combines with J gene TRBJ1-2; no reliable D call. Per the germline V gene, CDR1 is LNHDA and CDR2 is SQIVND (reference sequence). The germline V and J ends were trimmed by 6 bases and 8 bases, with 10 bases remaining between them. The CDR3 contains 11 residues. This chain's CDR3 is CASRRGQGYTF. CDR3 nucleotides: TGTGCCAGTAGGCGTGGGCAAGGCTACACCTTC.

V is TRBV15 and J is TRBJ2-2, with D uncertain. The CDR3 spans 14 residues. CDR1 is LNHNV, CDR2 YYDKDF, per germline (reference sequence). Trimming stripped 3 bases from V and 6 bases from J, with 11 bases between. The CDR3 DNA reads as TGTGCCACCAGCAGGGAACAGTTACCCGGGGAGCTGTTTTTT. The encoded protein is CATSREQLPGELFF.

The chain combines TRBV6-1 with TRBJ2-2; D might be TRBD2 (6 bases). CDR1 MNHNS and CDR2 SASEGT come from the germline V gene. The ends were cut back, 4 bases at V and 8 bases at J, with 17 bases in the middle. This CDR3 has 15 amino acids. The CDR3 reads CASSAGLRSGGELFF. CDR3 sequence (DNA): TGTGCCAGCAGTGCCGGGCTCAGGAGCGGGGGGGAGCTGTTTTTT.

The rearrangement uses TRBV27 and TRBJ2-2; TRBD1 agrees at 9 bases. The CDR3 has 14 residues. V lost 7 bases, J lost 4 bases, and 4 bases stayed unmatched. The germline V gene encodes CDR1 MNHEY and CDR2 SMNVEV (reference sequence). CDR3 DNA: TGTGCCAGCAAGAGACAGGGGGGCACCGGGGAGCTGTTTTTT. Translating gives CASKRQGGTGELFF.

The V call is TRBV23-1, the J call TRBJ1-4, with unresolved D. TRBV23-1 is given ORF status, its function remaining uncertain. The CDR3 covers 18 residues. V was trimmed by 0 bases and J by 5 bases, leaving 19 bases between them. The DNA of the CDR3 is TGCGCCAGCAGTCAATCCGTTAAAATACCAGACCGCAATGAAAAACTGTTTTTT. Translation gives CASSQSVKIPDRNEKLFF.

The chain carries TRBV27 and TRBJ2-7; the match to TRBD2 covers 14 bases. This CDR3 has 16 amino acids. With V trimmed by 7 bases and J by 5 bases, 10 bases remained unmatched. Germline CDR1 MNHEY, CDR2 SMNVEV (reference sequence). The CDR3 bases are TGTGCCAGCAAAGACCGACTAGCGGGAGGGCCTAACGAGCAGTACTTC. Its protein is CASKDRLAGGPNEQYF.

The gene calls are TRBV28 and TRBJ1-1, with D unclear. Germline CDR1 and CDR2: MDHEN and SYDVKM. Trimming cost V 2 bases and J 1 base, with 8 bases left between them. The CDR3 is 14 amino acids. Here the CDR3 reads CASSLVQKNTEAFF. The CDR3 nucleotides are TGTGCCAGCAGTTTAGTACAGAAGAACACTGAAGCTTTCTTT.

The chain joins TRBV9 to TRBJ2-7, with a weak D call TRBD1 (5 bases). The CDR3 runs to 17 residues. Per germline, CDR1 SGDLS and CDR2 YYNGEE. The V and J ends lost 0 bases and 0 bases respectively, with 16 bases between them. Here the CDR3 reads CASSVGSGQGISYEQYF. The CDR3 nucleotides are TGTGCCAGCAGCGTAGGGTCAGGGCAGGGAATCTCCTACGAGCAGTACTTC. Filled out from reference TRBV9 and TRBJ2-7, the complete variable domain reads DSGVTQTPKHLITATGQRVTLRCSPRSGDLSVYWYQQSLDQGLQFLIQYYNGEERAKGNILERFSAQQFPDLHSELNLSSLELGDSALYFCASSVGSGQGISYEQYFGPGTRLTVT.

This clone was seen more than once but under ten times. The rearrangement joins TRBV10-2 to TRBJ1-2, with D hard to call. Germline V gene lookup returns CDR1 WSHSY and CDR2 SAAADI. Trimming left V 4 bases short and J 2 bases short, with 8 bases between. The length of the CDR3 is 13 residues. CDR3 nucleotides: TGCGCCAGCAGTGCCGGGCCGAACTATGGCTACACCTTC. Protein sequence: CASSAGPNYGYTF.

A single count supports this clone. V is TRBV4-2 and J is TRBJ1-2, with D possibly being TRBD1 (6 bases). Trimming pared 4 bases from V and 0 bases from J, leaving 18 bases between. The CDR3 has 17 amino acids. Germline CDR1 reads LGHNA; CDR2 reads YNFKEQ. The CDR3 spells CASSPKPGTIANYGYTF. CDR3 nucleotides: TGTGCCAGCAGCCCTAAACCCGGGACAATAGCTAACTATGGCTACACCTTC.

The V gene is TRBV7-8, the J gene TRBJ1-6; D unresolved. CDR3 size: 14 residues. The ends were cut back, 5 bases at V and 5 bases at J, with 10 bases in the middle. Germline V CDR1 and CDR2: SGHVS, FQNEAQ. In DNA form, the CDR3 reads TGTGCCAGCAGCCGACGTGGGGATAATTCACCCCTCCACTTT. Translation gives CASSRRGDNSPLHF.